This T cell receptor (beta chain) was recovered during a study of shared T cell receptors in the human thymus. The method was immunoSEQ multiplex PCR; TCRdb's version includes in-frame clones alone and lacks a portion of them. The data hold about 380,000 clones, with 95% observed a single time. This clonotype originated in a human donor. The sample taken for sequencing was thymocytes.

This chain's CDR3 is CASSEAARGKGVTDTQYF. CDR3 nucleotide sequence: TGTGCCAGCAGTGAAGCCGCTCGGGGCAAGGGTGTGACAGATACGCAGTATTTT. The chain uses TRBV2 and TRBJ2-3; tentatively, D is TRBD1 or TRBD2 (5 bases each). Germline V gives CDR1 SNHLY, CDR2 FYNNEI. This CDR3 is built from 18 residues. With 0 bases removed from V and 3 bases from J, the gap between germline ends came to 19 bases.